This T cell receptor (beta chain) comes out of a study of T-cell memory formation after mild COVID-19. Study background: There were largely donor-specific TCR clusters. Notes on the study in general: Shrinking CD4+ clones resided mostly in CM and EM, and CD8+ ones in EMRA.

A note on this clonotype: Its antigen is not identified.

Researchers used 5'RACE with constant-segment primers to make TCR alpha and TCR beta cDNA libraries that carry sample barcodes and UMIs. In TCRdb, the 5' RACE reads were re-called with MiXCR into one record per CDR3 protein. The sample has a few hundred thousand distinct CDR3 sequences, 15% seen once. This CDR3 is built from 16 residues. V dropped 4 bases and J dropped 0; count of bases not matched to a gene: 4. Germline CDR1 and CDR2: SGHRS and YFSETQ. The specimen sequenced was PBMCs or a T cell subset sorted from them (not recorded which). This TCR derives from a man between 18 and 29 years old who had mild COVID-19 (a few samples of this study predate the infection). Cell type and time point are not known. This chain uses TRBV5-1 with TRBJ2-3; 11 bases line up with TRBD2. The CDR3 is CASSPGLAASTDTQYF. In DNA form, the CDR3 reads TGCGCCAGCAGCCCGGGACTAGCGGCTAGCACAGATACGCAGTATTTT.